Listed here are 9 T cell receptor beta chains from one sample, sequenced in a study of blood T cell repertoires in COVID-19. Profiled with immunoSEQ multiplex PCR; TCRdb holds only in-frame clones, not every one. The sample lists around 300,000 clones; roughly nine tenths were seen once. Input material: PBMCs or T cells enriched from blood (not recorded which). The receptors were sampled from a woman aged 35 to 49 who had recovered from COVID-19.

This clone was seen at least ten times. V usage is TRBV5-1 and J usage is TRBJ2-2, with D possibly matching TRBD2 (5 bases). CDR1 is SGHRS, CDR2 YFSETQ, per germline. This CDR3 contains 16 residues. Trimming took 4 bases from V and 7 from J, leaving 20 bases between them. The CDR3 region is CASSRLTGREGGELFF. CDR3 in DNA: TGCGCCAGCAGCCGCCTGACTGGCCGGGAAGGCGGGGAGCTGTTTTTT.

The V and J genes are TRBV4-2 and TRBJ1-4; D perhaps matches TRBD1 (5 bases). This CDR3 spans 15 amino acids. V was clipped by 3 bases and J by 3 bases, with 11 bases between them. Germline V gene data show CDR1 as LGHNA and CDR2 as YNFKEQ. In DNA, the CDR3 is TGTGCCAGCAGCCAGGGGCCTGCGCCTAATGAAAAACTGTTTTTT. Translating gives CASSQGPAPNEKLFF.

The rearrangement joins TRBV5-1 to TRBJ2-7; no reliable D call. V lost 0 bases and J 1 base, leaving 5 bases between the germline ends. Germline loops: CDR1 SGHRS, CDR2 YFSETQ. The CDR3 contains 13 residues. The CDR3 spells CASSLDISYEQYF. Here the CDR3 DNA reads TGCGCCAGCAGCTTGGATATTTCCTACGAGCAGTACTTC.

V is TRBV30 and J is TRBJ1-2, with D possibly matching TRBD1 (5 bases). The CDR3 sequence is 14 residues long. V lost 0 bases to trimming and J lost 2 bases, with 10 bases between them. Germline loops: CDR1 GTSNPN, CDR2 SVGIG (reference sequence). Here the CDR3 reads CAWSVWGTNYGYTF. DNA of the CDR3: TGTGCCTGGAGTGTATGGGGCACAAACTATGGCTACACCTTC.

This chain joins TRBV6-2 or TRBV6-3 and TRBJ2-7; possibly TRBD2 for D (6 bases). Between the trimmed V and J ends, which lost 0 bases and 2 bases, there was a span of 11 bases. Germline V gene data show CDR1 as MNHEY and CDR2 as SVGEGT. This CDR3 comprises 15 residues. The CDR3 nucleotides read TGTGCCAGCAGTTACTCCTTCCGGGGGACCTACGAGCAGTACTTC. It translates to CASSYSFRGTYEQYF.

This clone has a single count. V and J are TRBV5-6 and TRBJ2-5; 8 bases agree with TRBD1. V shed 4 bases and J 3 bases; nucleotides not matched to a gene: 14. The CDR3 has 17 residues. Looked up from germline, CDR1 is SGHDT and CDR2 is YYEEEE. This chain's CDR3 is CASSRLRTGRREETQYF. The CDR3 coding sequence is TGTGCCAGCAGCCGATTGCGGACAGGGCGCAGGGAAGAGACCCAGTACTTC.

The chain links TRBV4-1 to TRBJ1-1; weak D call: TRBD1 (6 bases). V lost 4 bases and J 1 base, leaving 13 bases between the germline ends. Germline V lookup: CDR1 MGHRA, CDR2 YSYEKL. The CDR3 runs 15 residues. For the CDR3, the DNA is TGCGCCAGCAGCCGACAACAGGGAGAGAACACTGAAGCTTTCTTT. Translation: CASSRQQGENTEAFF.

This clone was counted a single time. The chain links TRBV30 to TRBJ1-2; 7 bases line up with TRBD1. This CDR3 region has 13 residues. V shed 1 base, J shed 6 bases, and the junction held 5 bases outside the gene matches. Germline CDR1 GTSNPN, CDR2 SVGIG (reference sequence). This CDR3 is CAWSAWTGHGYTF. DNA for the CDR3: TGTGCCTGGAGTGCCTGGACAGGACATGGCTACACCTTC.

This chain joins TRBV2 and TRBJ1-3, with D tentatively TRBD1 (5 bases). The germline V gene has CDR1 SNHLY and CDR2 FYNNEI. CDR3 length: 16 amino acids. V dropped 2 bases and J dropped 2 bases, with 13 bases sitting between them. CDR3 in DNA: TGTGCCAGCAGTGAACTGACTTGGGGGGCTGGAAACACCATATATTTT. The encoded protein is CASSELTWGAGNTIYF.